This T cell receptor (beta chain) came from a study of monozygotic twins with inflammatory bowel disease. Overall study results and limits: Among T cells, the various subtypes were not distinguishable.

The CDR3 has 16 amino acids. CDR1 and CDR2 (germline): DFQATT, SNEGSKA (reference sequence). Concerning this clonotype itself: The antigen is unknown.

For every sample, eight separate reactions were used to make cDNA. The unique tags termed UMIs, each holding a 6-nucleotide sample barcode, were added by means of template switching. With the 5' RACE reads reprocessed, TCRdb shows one record per CDR3 protein and no DNA. There are approximately 420,000 distinct CDR3 sequences in the sample, with approximately 2.3% held by the top ten. Sequencing was performed on blood. V is TRBV20-1 and J is TRBJ2-7; without DNA, the TCRdb call of TRBD2 cannot be checked. The source is a human donor with ulcerative colitis or Crohn's disease, or a healthy co-twin of an affected twin (not recorded which). CDR3 sequence reads: CSARDLITSGRNEQYF.